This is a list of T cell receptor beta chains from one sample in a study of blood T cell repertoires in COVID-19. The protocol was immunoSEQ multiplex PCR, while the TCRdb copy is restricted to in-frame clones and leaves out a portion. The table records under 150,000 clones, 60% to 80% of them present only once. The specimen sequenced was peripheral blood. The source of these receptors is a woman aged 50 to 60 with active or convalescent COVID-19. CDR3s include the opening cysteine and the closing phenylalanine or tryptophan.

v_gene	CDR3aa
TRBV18	CASSPPAGQETQYF
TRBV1	CTSSPICPLTYNEQFF
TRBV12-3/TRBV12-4	CASSGTSKETQYF
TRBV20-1	CSASTTGLTDTQYF
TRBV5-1	CASKVGLAGGSGETDTQYF
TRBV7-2	CASSLVGTGTNEQFF
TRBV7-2	CASSLEGQGSVEQFF
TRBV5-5	CASSSGQGVQETQYF
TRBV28	CASSFIPGQGENGYTF
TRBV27	CASRPSHISYEQYF
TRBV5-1	CASSLEGIDNSPLHF
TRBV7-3	CASSLGAGLTDTQYF
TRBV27	CASRSQAAGEETQYF
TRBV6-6	CASSYPLSGTGEQYF
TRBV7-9	CASSLPGPDTQYF
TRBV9	CASSVGSSYNEQFF
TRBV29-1	CSVYRGILNTEAFF
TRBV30	CAWGRGRTGGYTF
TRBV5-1	CASSLAGQAYGYTF
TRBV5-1	CASSVGQGVDYGYTF